This is a list of T cell receptor beta chains from one sample in a study of T-cell memory formation after mild COVID-19. TCRdb called the 5' RACE reads again in MiXCR, with one record for every CDR3 protein. The sample records 200,000 to 250,000 distinct CDR3 sequences, around 17% being singletons. Sequencing was done on a sample of PBMCs or a T cell subset sorted from them (not recorded which). Receptor source: a man aged 18 to 30 who had mild COVID-19 (a few samples of this study predate the infection). Cell type and time point are not known. Both conserved end residues are part of each CDR3. Each record gives: D gene, J gene, CDR3 length, V gene, clone size, CDR3 protein, CDR3 DNA. The D gene is left open where the match is weak. A row's size may be missing; if present it is once, few, many or a size class.

. TRBJ1-1 14 TRBV5-1 . CASSSDGMNTEAFF TGCGCCAGCAGTTCGGACGGAATGAACACTGAAGCTTTCTTT
. TRBJ1-5 16 TRBV7-2 . CASSLRSVRSNQPQHF TGTGCCAGCAGCTTGAGGTCCGTCCGGAGCAATCAGCCCCAGCATTTT
. TRBJ1-4 14 TRBV18 . CASSRSGTNEKLFF TGTGCCAGCTCGCGCAGCGGGACTAATGAAAAACTGTTTTTT
TRBD2 TRBJ2-1 16 TRBV3-1 few CASSLISGGPYNEQFF TGTGCCAGCAGCCTAATCAGCGGGGGCCCCTACAATGAGCAGTTCTTC
TRBD1 TRBJ2-2 16 TRBV5-5 many CASSLRTGDVTGELFF TGTGCCAGCAGCCTCCGGACAGGGGATGTCACCGGGGAGCTGTTTTTT
TRBD1 TRBJ1-4 15 TRBV6-1 . CASSGQGQSNEKLFF TGTGCCAGCAGTGGACAGGGGCAGTCTAATGAAAAACTGTTTTTT
. TRBJ2-5 14 TRBV29-1 many CSVTRDLGTETQYF TGCAGCGTCACAAGGGACCTCGGGACCGAGACCCAGTACTTC
. TRBJ1-1 14 TRBV5-1 many CASSRQQGWGEAFF TGCGCCAGCAGCCGACAGCAGGGGTGGGGTGAAGCTTTCTTT
TRBD2 TRBJ2-3 16 TRBV5-1 . CASSALAGGNKDTQYF TGCGCCAGCAGCGCGCTAGCGGGGGGGAATAAAGATACGCAGTATTTT
TRBD2 TRBJ2-5 15 TRBV12-3/TRBV12-4 . CASSSGGLSQETQYF TGTGCCAGCAGTAGCGGGGGGCTTTCTCAGGAGACCCAGTACTTC
TRBD1 TRBJ2-3 14 TRBV7-9 . CASSLHRGLDTQYF TGTGCCAGCAGCCTACACAGGGGGTTAGATACGCAGTATTTT
. TRBJ2-5 14 TRBV19 . CASSREGGQETQYF TGTGCCAGTAGCCGGGAAGGTGGGCAAGAGACCCAGTACTTC
. TRBJ2-1 16 TRBV7-9 few CASSLANRVSYNEQFF TGTGCCAGCAGCTTAGCTAACAGGGTCTCCTACAATGAGCAGTTCTTC
. TRBJ2-1 13 TRBV6-2/TRBV6-3 few CASSYFSYNEQFF TGTGCCAGCAGTTACTTCTCCTACAATGAGCAGTTCTTC
TRBD1 TRBJ1-2 14 TRBV12-3/TRBV12-4 . CASSLDRSPSAYTF TGTGCCAGCAGTCTGGACAGGTCGCCTTCTGCGTACACCTTC